The entry that follows covers one TCR beta chain sequence. CDR1 and CDR2 (germline): MNHEY, SMNVEV (reference sequence). V lost 0 bases and J 5 bases, leaving 10 bases between the germline ends. The CDR3 runs to 14 residues. The data were taken from a study of shared clonotypes between healthy human individuals. CD45RO-negative cells were positively selected for CCR7, leaving out terminally differentiated effector memory CD45RA+ cells. The assay was immunoSEQ multiplex PCR, and TCRdb's table has in-frame clones only and misses some. This sample carries roughly 2,000,000 clones, just under 95% of them seen once, and the ten largest clones take roughly 1.7%.

The sequence was obtained from a man between 18 and 35 years old in good health. Some clones in this sample may be carry-over from other donors' samples. The genes are TRBV27 and TRBJ1-2; TRBD1 might be the D (6 bases). Input material: naive CD8+ T cells from PBMCs. The CDR3 sequence is CASSLSPGEYGYTF. The CDR3 DNA is TGTGCCAGCAGTTTATCGCCAGGGGAGTATGGCTACACCTTC.